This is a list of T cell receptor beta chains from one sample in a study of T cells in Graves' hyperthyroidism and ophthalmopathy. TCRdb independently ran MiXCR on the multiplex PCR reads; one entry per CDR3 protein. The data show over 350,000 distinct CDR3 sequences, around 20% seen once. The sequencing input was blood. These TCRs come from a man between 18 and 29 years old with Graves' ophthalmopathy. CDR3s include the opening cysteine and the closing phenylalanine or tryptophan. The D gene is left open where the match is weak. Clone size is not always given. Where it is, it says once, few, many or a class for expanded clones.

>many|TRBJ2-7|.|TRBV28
CATYRVSYEQYF
TGTGCCACCTACAGGGTCTCCTACGAGCAGTACTTC
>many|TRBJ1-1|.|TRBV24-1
CATSSGENTEAFF
TGTGCCACCAGCTCTGGGGAGAACACTGAAGCTTTCTTT
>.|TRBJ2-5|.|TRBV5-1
CASSLASPGGYGTQYF
TGCGCCAGCAGCTTGGCCTCCCCGGGGGGCTATGGGACCCAGTACTTC
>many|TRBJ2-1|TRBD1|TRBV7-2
CASSRRTGGDEQFF
TGTGCCAGCAGCCGCCGGACAGGGGGCGATGAGCAGTTCTTC
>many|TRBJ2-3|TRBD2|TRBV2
CASRTGLAGGGDTQYF
TGTGCCAGCAGGACAGGACTAGCGGGGGGTGGGGATACGCAGTATTTT
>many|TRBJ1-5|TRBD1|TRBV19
CASSITGAEQPQHF
TGTGCCAGTAGTATTACAGGGGCGGAACAGCCCCAGCATTTT
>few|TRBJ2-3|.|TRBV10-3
CAITDSERVTDTQYF
TGTGCCATCACCGACAGCGAACGCGTTACAGATACGCAGTATTTT
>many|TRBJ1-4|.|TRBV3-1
CASSKAGLDEKLFF
TGTGCCAGCAGCAAAGCGGGGCTGGATGAAAAACTGTTTTTT
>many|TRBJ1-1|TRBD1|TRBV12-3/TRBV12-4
CASSWTGGNSGEAFF
TGTGCCAGCAGTTGGACAGGGGGAAATTCGGGTGAAGCTTTCTTT
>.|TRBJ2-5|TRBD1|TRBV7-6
CASSPASVGTEETQYF
TGTGCCAGCAGCCCTGCCTCGGTTGGGACAGAAGAGACCCAGTACTTC
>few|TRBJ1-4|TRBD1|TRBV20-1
CSATRGTGEKLFF
TGCAGTGCTACCAGGGGGACCGGGGAAAAACTGTTTTTT
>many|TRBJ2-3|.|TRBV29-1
CSGQEGVKTDTQYF
TGCAGCGGGCAGGAGGGAGTAAAGACAGATACGCAGTATTTT
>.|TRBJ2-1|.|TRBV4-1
CASSQTTSPNNEQFF
TGCGCCAGCAGCCAAACCACGTCACCTAACAATGAGCAGTTCTTC
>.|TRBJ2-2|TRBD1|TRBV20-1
CSAPDRGPGGELFF
TGCAGTGCCCCAGACAGGGGGCCCGGCGGGGAGCTGTTTTTT
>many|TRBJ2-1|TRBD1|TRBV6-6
CASSYGQGAQNEQFF
TGTGCCAGCAGTTACGGGCAGGGGGCTCAAAATGAGCAGTTCTTC
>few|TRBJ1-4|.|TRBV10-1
CASTARDPTATNEKLFF
TGCGCCAGCACGGCCCGCGACCCGACTGCAACTAATGAAAAACTGTTTTTT
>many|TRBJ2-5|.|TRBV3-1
CASSRSRVGGPGGETQYF
TGTGCCAGCAGCCGCTCCCGCGTGGGGGGACCCGGAGGGGAGACCCAGTACTTC
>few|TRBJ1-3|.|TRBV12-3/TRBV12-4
CAIAGSSGNTIYF
TGTGCCATCGCGGGGAGTTCTGGAAACACCATATATTTT
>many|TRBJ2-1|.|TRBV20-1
CSARDLSYNEQFF
TGCAGTGCTAGAGATCTCTCTTACAATGAGCAGTTCTTC
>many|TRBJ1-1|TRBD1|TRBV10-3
CAISQDRGNTEAFF
TGTGCCATCAGTCAGGACAGGGGGAACACTGAAGCTTTCTTT
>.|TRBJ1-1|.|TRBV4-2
CASSQEGPRESYTEAFF
TGTGCCAGCAGCCAAGAAGGGCCCCGTGAATCTTACACTGAAGCTTTCTTT
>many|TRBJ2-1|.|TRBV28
CASYGEYNEQFF
TGTGCCAGCTATGGCGAGTACAATGAGCAGTTCTTC
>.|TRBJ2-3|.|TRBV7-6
CASSRPAQDTQYF
TGTGCCAGCAGCCGGCCGGCGCAAGATACGCAGTATTTT
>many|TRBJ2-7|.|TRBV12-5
CASGTGPGDEQYF
TGTGCTAGTGGTACAGGGCCCGGCGACGAGCAGTACTTC
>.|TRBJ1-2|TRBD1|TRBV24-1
CATSDSTGGGYTF
TGTGCCACCAGTGACTCCACAGGGGGCGGCTACACCTTC
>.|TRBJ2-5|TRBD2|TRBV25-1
CASSGEGGGQETQYF
TGTGCCAGCAGTGGGGAAGGCGGGGGACAAGAGACCCAGTACTTC
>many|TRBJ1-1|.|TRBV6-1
CASRRLSQNTEAFF
TGTGCCAGCAGGCGACTTTCCCAGAACACTGAAGCTTTCTTT
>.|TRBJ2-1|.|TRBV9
CASSVAGLGEQFF
TGTGCCAGCAGCGTAGCGGGGCTAGGGGAGCAGTTCTTC
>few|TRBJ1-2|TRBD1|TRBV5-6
CASSPDRMGGYTF
TGTGCCAGCAGCCCGGACAGGATGGGCGGCTACACCTTC
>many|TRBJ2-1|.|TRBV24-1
CATSAYNEQFF
TGTGCCACCAGTGCCTACAATGAGCAGTTCTTC